The 30 T cell receptor beta chains presented below share a single source sample, sequenced in a study of T cell responses to AZD1222 COVID-19 vaccine. Generated by immunoSEQ multiplex PCR, the TCRdb table keeps only in-frame clones and is missing some. Counted here are 150,000 or so clones, roughly nine tenths occurring once; the ten biggest clones make up 2% to 3%. Sequenced material: peripheral blood, taken on day 0 of AZD1222 vaccination. The receptor set was obtained from an adult in good health.

J is TRBJ2-5 and V is TRBV4-2; D unclear. The germline V gene has CDR1 LGHNA and CDR2 YNFKEQ. The CDR3 length is 13 residues. V was trimmed by 5 bases and J by 2 bases, leaving 9 bases between them. The CDR3 coding sequence is TGTGCCAGCAGCTCCCCATCACAAGAGACCCAGTACTTC. Translated, it gives CASSSPSQETQYF.

This chain links TRBV19 with TRBJ1-1; D is perhaps TRBD1 (6 bases). Trimming stripped 5 bases from V and 0 bases from J, with 10 bases between. The CDR3 loop spans 14 amino acids. The germline V gene has CDR1 LNHDA and CDR2 SQIVND (reference sequence). CDR3 sequence: CASSADSLNTEAFF. DNA of the CDR3: TGTGCCAGTAGTGCGGACAGCTTGAACACTGAAGCTTTCTTT.

This chain uses TRBV23-1 with TRBJ1-1; TRBD1 might be the D (6 bases). Being an ORF, TRBV23-1 has a function that is uncertain. The V gene lost 0 bases and the J gene lost 3 bases, with 14 bases spanning the gap. This CDR3 has 16 amino acids. The CDR3 DNA follows: TGCGCCAGCAGTCAATCGCGCAGGGAGGGGGACACTGAAGCTTTCTTT. It is translated as CASSQSRREGDTEAFF.

This clone has just one count. The V call is TRBV19, the J call TRBJ2-1, with 9 positions matching TRBD2. The CDR3 has 16 residues. After removal of 4 bases from V and 2 bases from J, the junction contained 6 bases not matched to a gene. Germline V gene sequence: CDR1 LNHDA, CDR2 SQIVND (reference sequence). In DNA, the CDR3 is TGTGCCAGTAGTACTGATAGCGGGAGAGCCTACAATGAGCAGTTCTTC. As protein: CASSTDSGRAYNEQFF. The complete variable domain, with remaining parts taken from reference TRBV19 and TRBJ2-1, reads DGGITQSPKYLFRKEGQNVTLSCEQNLNHDAMYWYRQDPGQGLRLIYYSQIVNDFQKGDIAEGYSVSREKKESFPLTVTSAQKNPTAFYLCASSTDSGRAYNEQFFGPGTRLTVL.

The V and J genes are TRBV19 and TRBJ2-7, with D tentatively TRBD1 (5 bases). CDR1 and CDR2 (germline): LNHDA, SQIVND (reference sequence). V was pared by 1 base and J by 6 bases, with 10 bases between. CDR3 length equals 13 residues. This CDR3 is CASSIAQGGEQYF. CDR3 DNA sequence: TGTGCCAGTAGTATAGCCCAGGGTGGCGAGCAGTACTTC. The full variable domain, rest sourced from reference TRBV19 and TRBJ2-7, is DGGITQSPKYLFRKEGQNVTLSCEQNLNHDAMYWYRQDPGQGLRLIYYSQIVNDFQKGDIAEGYSVSREKKESFPLTVTSAQKNPTAFYLCASSIAQGGEQYFGPGTRLTVT.

CDR3 in amino acids: CASSQPSGAHRANYGYTF. The CDR3 region has the DNA TGCGCCAGCAGCCAACCGTCGGGAGCTCACCGAGCTAACTATGGCTACACCTTC. The chain has TRBV4-1 and TRBJ1-2, with D unresolved. Germline V lookup: CDR1 MGHRA, CDR2 YSYEKL. There are 18 residues in the CDR3. V was clipped by 2 bases and J by 0 bases, with 19 bases between them.

The chain recombines TRBV4-1 with TRBJ2-7; TRBD2 matches at 14 bases. The CDR3 loop spans 14 amino acids. From germline, CDR1 is MGHRA and CDR2 YSYEKL. The V segment lost 3 bases and the J segment 7 bases; nucleotides outside the gene matches: 2. This CDR3 is CASSQTSGRAEQYF. The CDR3 bases are TGCGCCAGCAGCCAGACTAGCGGGAGGGCAGAGCAGTACTTC.

This clone was observed a handful of times. The rearrangement joins TRBV19 to TRBJ2-7; the match to TRBD1 covers 8 bases. Germline-derived CDR1 and CDR2 are LNHDA and SQIVND (reference sequence). J gave up 2 bases and V 4 bases, and 4 bases lay outside the gene matches. This CDR3 region has 14 residues. Here the CDR3 reads CASSRTGNTYEQYF. CDR3 sequence (DNA): TGTGCCAGTAGTAGGACAGGGAATACCTACGAGCAGTACTTC.

The V and J genes are TRBV27 and TRBJ1-2; 8 bases are a match to TRBD1. The CDR3 length is 15 residues. V gave up 5 bases and J gave up 4 bases; unmatched junction bases: 9. Germline V lookup: CDR1 MNHEY, CDR2 SMNVEV (reference sequence). CDR3 nucleotides: TGTGCCAGCAGTCCCGGACAGGGTGTGGGCTATGGCTACACCTTC. It codes for CASSPGQGVGYGYTF.

For the CDR3, the DNA is TGTGCCAGCAGCCCCGGGACAGCCAGCTCCTACGAGCAGTACTTC. Residues: CASSPGTASSYEQYF. V usage is TRBV9 and J usage is TRBJ2-7; 7 bases fit TRBD1. J was trimmed by 0 bases and V by 4 bases; bases with no gene match: 7. The CDR3 covers 15 residues. Germline CDR1 and CDR2: SGDLS and YYNGEE.

This chain connects TRBV7-6 to TRBJ2-5; 9 bases fit TRBD1. This CDR3 is 15 amino acids long. Germline trimming cut 5 bases from V and 5 bases from J; bases unmatched to any gene: 9. Germline CDR1 SGHVS, CDR2 FNYEAQ. This chain's CDR3 is CASSSGTGSYETQYF. In nucleotides, the CDR3 is TGTGCCAGCAGCAGCGGGACAGGGTCGTACGAGACCCAGTACTTC.

This clone was seen just once. The sample carries other DNA sequences with the same CDR3. The chain carries TRBV5-1 and TRBJ1-1; tentatively, D is TRBD1 (6 bases). V lost 4 bases and J lost 1, with 11 bases in between. The CDR3 consists of 14 residues. Per the germline V gene, CDR1 is SGHRS and CDR2 is YFSETQ. The CDR3 sequence: CASSGGGANTEAFF. CDR3 in DNA: TGCGCCAGCAGCGGAGGGGGGGCGAACACTGAAGCTTTCTTT.

This sequence joins TRBV19 and TRBJ2-1; D possibly corresponds to TRBD1 (5 bases). CDR1 and CDR2 from the germline V gene are LNHDA and SQIVND (reference sequence). Trimming pared 5 bases from V and 7 bases from J, leaving 12 bases between. There are 13 residues in the CDR3. In DNA form, the CDR3 reads TGTGCCAGTAGTGCCTACAGGAGAAATGAGCAGTTCTTC. It specifies CASSAYRRNEQFF.

J is TRBJ2-1 and V is TRBV3-1 (or the pseudogene TRBV3-2); no reliable D call. This CDR3 contains 13 residues. The germline CDR1 and CDR2 sequences are LGHDT and YNNKEL (reference sequence). The V gene lost 2 bases and the J gene lost 5 bases, with 7 bases spanning the gap. The CDR3, as DNA: TGTGCCAGCAGCCAAACACCAAACAATGAGCAGTTCTTC. It codes for CASSQTPNNEQFF.

Here the CDR3 DNA reads TGTGCCAGCAGGAGCATGGCTTACGGCTACACCTTC. It yields the protein CASRSMAYGYTF. The rearrangement joins TRBV2 to TRBJ1-2, with D hard to call. V lost 6 bases, J lost 8 bases, and 13 bases lay in between. The CDR3 runs to 12 residues. Per germline, CDR1 SNHLY and CDR2 FYNNEI.

This chain joins TRBV19 and TRBJ1-5; tentative D call: TRBD1 (6 bases). Germline loops: CDR1 LNHDA, CDR2 SQIVND (reference sequence). The CDR3 extends over 16 amino acids. V lost 4 bases and J lost 0, with 13 bases in between. The CDR3 loop reads CASSRGRGASNQPQHF. For the CDR3, the DNA is TGTGCCAGTAGTAGGGGACGGGGGGCTAGCAATCAGCCCCAGCATTTT. Filled out from reference TRBV19 and TRBJ1-5, the complete variable domain reads DGGITQSPKYLFRKEGQNVTLSCEQNLNHDAMYWYRQDPGQGLRLIYYSQIVNDFQKGDIAEGYSVSREKKESFPLTVTSAQKNPTAFYLCASSRGRGASNQPQHFGDGTRLSIL.

The chain links TRBV16 to TRBJ2-6, with D hard to call. CDR1 and CDR2 from the germline V gene are KGHSY and FQNENV. The CDR3 runs 15 residues. Between the trimmed V and J ends, which lost 5 bases and 2 bases, there was a span of 10 bases. The CDR3 loop reads CASSTLGTGANVLTF. Written as DNA, the CDR3 is TGTGCCAGCAGCACTTTGGGCACTGGGGCCAACGTCCTGACTTTC.

This chain connects TRBV19 to TRBJ2-2; maybe TRBD1 (5 bases). Deletions cut 5 bases from V and 1 base from J, with 8 bases between. Germline V gene sequence: CDR1 LNHDA, CDR2 SQIVND (reference sequence). There are 14 residues in the CDR3. The CDR3 here is CASSLQGNTGELFF. The CDR3 DNA reads TGTGCCAGTAGTCTCCAGGGGAACACCGGGGAGCTGTTTTTT.

The chain couples TRBV5-6 to TRBJ2-5; a weak D match, TRBD2 (5 bases). This CDR3 is 14 amino acids long. With 7 bases removed from V and 2 bases from J, the gap between germline ends came to 15 bases. Germline assignment: CDR1 SGHDT and CDR2 YYEEEE. CDR3: CASSLRRDQETQYF. CDR3 coding DNA: TGTGCCAGCTCCCTACGCCGGGATCAAGAGACCCAGTACTTC.

This sequence joins TRBV11-2 and TRBJ1-2, with TRBD1 as a possible D gene (5 bases). The CDR3 sequence is 14 residues long. Trimming removed 0 bases at V and 3 bases at J, with 8 bases between. Germline V lookup: CDR1 SGHAT, CDR2 FQNNGV. DNA of the CDR3: TGTGCCAGCAGCTTAGATGGGGGGTACTATGGCTACACCTTC. Protein: CASSLDGGYYGYTF.

This chain uses TRBV11-2 with TRBJ2-7; possibly TRBD2 for D (5 bases). CDR3 length equals 17 residues. Trimming removed 2 bases from V and 4 bases from J, with 21 bases in between. CDR1 SGHAT and CDR2 FQNNGV come from the germline V gene. The CDR3: CASSLWATRGGRYEQYF. In nucleotides, the CDR3 is TGTGCCAGCAGCTTATGGGCCACTAGAGGAGGACGGTACGAGCAGTACTTC. Full variable domain (rest looked up from reference TRBV11-2 and TRBJ2-7): EAGVAQSPRYKIIEKRQSVAFWCNPISGHATLYWYQQILGQGPKLLIQFQNNGVVDDSQLPKDRFSAERLKGVDSTLKIQPAKLEDSAVYLCASSLWATRGGRYEQYFGPGTRLTVT.

This chain connects TRBV7-9 to TRBJ2-3; 10 positions match TRBD2. The V gene's germline CDR1 is SEHNR and CDR2 FQNEAQ (reference sequence). This CDR3 contains 16 residues. The V and J ends lost 4 bases and 2 bases, in that order; junction bases with no gene match: 6. The CDR3 reads CASSSVAGGNTDTQYF. CDR3 nucleotide sequence: TGTGCCAGCAGCTCCGTAGCGGGAGGAAACACAGATACGCAGTATTTT.

This clone was seen once. The gene calls are TRBV6-5 and TRBJ1-1; tentatively, D is TRBD1 (5 bases). V lost 6 bases and J lost 5, with 13 bases in between. Germline CDR1 MNHEY, CDR2 SVGAGI. The CDR3 sequence is 13 residues long. CDR3 bases: TGTGCCAGCAGGCAGGAGGGGTGGACTGAAGCTTTCTTT. This codes for CASRQEGWTEAFF.

The chain joins TRBV18 to TRBJ2-7; D is undetermined. The CDR3 contains 14 residues. CDR1 KGHSH and CDR2 LQKENI come from the germline V gene. V was pared by 3 bases and J by 2 bases, with 11 bases between. CDR3: CASSPYSTPYEQYF. The CDR3 DNA reads as TGTGCCAGCTCACCCTACAGTACCCCCTACGAGCAGTACTTC.

The chain uses TRBV6-1 and TRBJ1-1, with TRBD1 identical over 10 bases. There are 17 residues in the CDR3. Germline CDR1 reads MNHNS; CDR2 reads SASEGT. V shed 4 bases and J 1 base; nucleotides not matched to a gene: 9. The CDR3 is CASSARDRGPPNTEAFF. The DNA of the CDR3 is TGTGCCAGCAGTGCTCGGGACAGGGGTCCCCCGAACACTGAAGCTTTCTTT.

The rearrangement links TRBV7-9 to TRBJ2-7, with D unresolved. This CDR3 has 15 residues. V dropped 1 base and J dropped 3 bases, with 13 bases sitting between them. Germline V gives CDR1 SEHNR, CDR2 FQNEAQ (reference sequence). The CDR3 protein is CASSLEQDPYYEQYF. In DNA, the CDR3 is TGTGCCAGCAGCTTAGAGCAGGATCCTTACTACGAGCAGTACTTC.

This sequence joins TRBV5-1 and TRBJ2-7; D may match TRBD1 or TRBD2 (5 bases each). This CDR3 has 16 residues. V lost 4 bases, J lost 2 bases, and 19 bases lay in between. CDR1 and CDR2 from the germline V gene are SGHRS and YFSETQ. CDR3 DNA sequence: TGCGCCAGCAGCGCCCGGGACGGACCCTTACCCTACGAGCAGTACTTC. This encodes CASSARDGPLPYEQYF.

The chain employs TRBV7-2 and TRBJ2-1, with 13 nucleotides matching TRBD2. Per the germline V gene, CDR1 is SGHTA and CDR2 is FQGNSA. Germline trimming cut 1 base from V and 5 bases from J; bases unmatched to any gene: 5. CDR3 length equals 17 residues. CDR3 bases: TGTGCCAGCAGCTTAGGGGCCGGGACTAGCGGGGACAATGAGCAGTTCTTC. It is translated as CASSLGAGTSGDNEQFF.

The J gene is TRBJ1-2, the V gene TRBV6-5, with D perhaps matching TRBD1 (5 bases). Germline CDR1 MNHEY, CDR2 SVGAGI. V gave up 5 bases and J gave up 7 bases, with 11 bases separating them. CDR3 length: 12 residues. In DNA, the CDR3 is TGTGCCAGCAGTCCAGGAAGGGGTGGCTACACCTTC. This gives the protein CASSPGRGGYTF.

The chain uses TRBV7-2 and TRBJ2-7; D call uncertain. The CDR3 is 13 residues long. Trimming removed 2 bases at V and 4 bases at J, with 9 bases between. Germline V gene data show CDR1 as SGHTA and CDR2 as FQGNSA. The CDR3 region is CASSLPPAYEQYF. The CDR3 DNA reads as TGTGCCAGCAGCTTACCCCCGGCGTACGAGCAGTACTTC.